This T cell receptor beta chain stems from a study of post-analysis software for immune sequencing data. Study-wide context: Relapsing-remitting, secondary progressive and progressive-relapsing forms of multiple sclerosis all featured among disease courses.

Findings and caveats of the study: Significantly decreased normalized Chao1 diversity was recorded for multiple sclerosis patients relative to controls. Samples from one preparation batch, clustered by F measure, grouped strongly together.

Points on this clonotype: Its antigen is undetermined.

Built from TCR beta cDNA, the libraries had unique molecular identifiers in them. Input populations of about 0.85 to 11 million T cells gave rise to around 480,000 cDNA molecules. TCRdb reanalysed the PCR reads using MiXCR and keeps one entry per CDR3 protein. The sample has roughly 620,000 distinct CDR3 sequences; 44% are singletons. This sequence originates from a girl under 18 with multiple sclerosis. The source material was blood.

Written as DNA, the CDR3 is TGCAGTGCTGATTCGGGACAGGGGGGCGAGCAGTACTTC. Translated: CSADSGQGGEQYF. This sequence joins TRBV20-1 and TRBJ2-7, with TRBD1 matching 11 bases. This CDR3 is built from 13 residues. J lost 6 bases, V lost 5 bases, and 6 bases had no gene match. Germline V CDR1 and CDR2: DFQATT, SNEGSKA (reference sequence).